The TCR beta chain under discussion was sequenced for a study of OX40 agonist ivuxolimab in advanced cancers. Study summary: Dose-escalation subjects each had hepatocellular carcinoma, melanoma, renal cell or head and neck cancer. The eligibility criteria allowed prior anti-PD-1, anti-PD-L1 or anti-CTLA-4 therapy, and about 40% had some.

Whole-study results and caveats: Averaged across samples, CD8+ T cells carried more expanded clones than CD4+ did.

The CDR3 runs 15 residues. The V gene lost 3 bases and the J gene lost 2 bases, with 12 bases spanning the gap. Per the germline V gene, CDR1 is SEHNR and CDR2 is FQNEAQ (reference sequence). Data came from immunoSEQ multiplex PCR; TCRdb stores just in-frame clones and leaves some out. This table has some 87,000 clones, approximately 93% appearing once. Concerning this clone itself: Its antigen is not known.

This clonotype was obtained from an adult with an advanced solid tumor such as melanoma, head and neck, liver or kidney cancer. The chain links TRBV7-9 to TRBJ2-3; D is unclear. The material sequenced was CD4+ or CD8+ T cells sorted from blood, taken in a trial of the OX40 agonist ivuxolimab. The CDR3 DNA reads as TGTGCCAGCAGCTTCTCCTTATCCTACACAGATACGCAGTATTTT. This codes for CASSFSLSYTDTQYF.